This TCR beta chain is drawn from a study of beta chain features in type 1 diabetes (dated by TCRdb to the late 2010s). About the investigation overall: No differences in mean age, gender distribution, total cell number or subset yield were found between patients and healthy donors. A total of roughly 100 million sorted cells were examined across all samples, and the number of cells per subset was strongly correlated with RNA yield. The study compared TCRB repertoires of sorted circulating CD4+ T cell subsets between recently diagnosed type 1 diabetes patients and matched healthy donors. Regulatory and stem cell-like memory subsets were obtained from only 8 patients and roughly eight healthy donors, while naive and central memory subsets were obtained from all 30 or so donors. The investigation overall reported the following: HLA sub-analyses involved small numbers of individuals, so any influence of HLA type on TCRB rearrangement remained unresolved. In all four CD4+ subsets, TCRB CDR3 length was moderately but significantly shorter in type 1 diabetes patients. Shorter templates might have been favored by PCR, but patient and control samples were amplified and corrected together, so both groups would have been affected equally by any skew. Fewer insertions and more nucleotide deletions at VDJ recombination sites were observed in patients with type 1 diabetes, implying thymic rearrangement abnormalities. Naive, central memory and regulatory TCRB repertoires appeared to be more alike among patients than among healthy donors. Because cDNA was sequenced instead of genomic DNA, activated cells with high expression could be over-represented, although the groups did not differ in activation or CD3 levels.

All of the isolated RNA was reverse transcribed with the High Capacity cDNA Reverse Transcription Kit, so expressed TCRB transcripts were sequenced. Naive, central memory and regulatory T cell samples underwent deep immunoSEQ sequencing, averaging approximately 3.3 million total reads per sample. Sorted cells were lysed in RLT buffer, and RNA was extracted using DNase-treated RNeasy Micro or Mini kits according to cell number. To prevent cross-contamination, every cell subset was processed on its own, while patient and healthy donor samples were processed together. The immunoSEQ multiplex PCR was used to amplify TCRB sequences from cDNA, yielding 87-bp fragments that span the CDR3 region. Amplicons were sequenced on the Illumina HiSeq platform. Concerning the study's data processing: Synthetic template baselines were used to correct PCR bias computationally, reads within Hamming distance 2 were collapsed, and singletons that could not be merged were discarded. Reads were aligned against IMGT so that V, D and J genes, CDR3 length and insertions or deletions at six rearrangement sites could be assigned. Within each subset, clonotype counts were normalized to sorted cell number, and only after that were true diversity and Gini coefficients computed with the tcR R package. The overlap coefficient, calculated on TCRB nucleotide sequences, was used to measure repertoire sharing. TCRdb carries this immuneACCESS record with in-frame sequences only. Its versions omit some clonotypes, under half of them owing to an unresolved V gene in the studies checked, with the rest unexplained. For V, J and clone size, that table is used; D and trimming come from the DNA. The sample data list around 160,000 clones, and around 8.3% of these were observed just once. Around 0.5% of the sample is taken by the ten largest.

From each donor, a single peripheral blood sample of about 120 mL on average was drawn into heparinised tubes. Using a panel that included CD45RO, CCR7, CD25, CD127, CD95 and CD27, naive, central memory, regulatory and stem cell-like memory CD4+ T cells were sorted on a BD FACSAria II. Purity was above 95% for every sorted population. PBMCs were separated immediately by Lymphoprep density gradient centrifugation and were stained directly, without being cultured. So that batch effects would be minimized, each experiment stained and sorted samples in pairs, pairing one healthy donor with one patient. The CDR3 measures 14 amino acids from cysteine to phenylalanine. Only the CDR3 part of the read is kept: 42 bases, read in frame from the first base. Relative to germline, V is 4 bases shorter and J is 2 bases shorter, with 11 bases between their ends. Per the germline V gene, KGHSH is the CDR1 and LQKENI is the CDR2.

In the case of this clone: The antigen this receptor binds is unknown. No much larger clonotype is one base removed from it; base qualities were not supplied.

This clonotype was sampled from a woman under 30 with type 1 diabetes. The material sequenced was central memory CD4+ T cells from blood. The sequence is built from TRBV18 and TRBJ1-1; tentative D gene TRBD1, with 6 bases matching. In nucleotides, the sequence is TGTGCCAGCTCACGACCGGGACAAAACACTGAAGCTTTCTTT. This sequence encodes CASSRPGQNTEAFF.